A single sample is the source of the 10 T cell receptor beta chains below, sequenced in a study of monozygotic twins with inflammatory bowel disease. After re-calling the 5' RACE reads, TCRdb lists one entry per CDR3 protein, DNA absent. The sample data list approximately 100,000 distinct CDR3 sequences. Sequenced sample: blood. The receptors here all came from a human donor with ulcerative colitis or Crohn's disease, or a healthy co-twin of an affected twin (not recorded which).

This chain joins TRBV7-2 and TRBJ1-6; with no DNA, the TCRdb D assignment of TRBD1 cannot be verified. The CDR3 is 15 residues long. Germline CDR1 SGHTA, CDR2 FQGNSA. The CDR3 sequence is CASSFVFQGFSPLHF.

The gene calls are TRBV29-1 and TRBJ1-1; TCRdb selects TRBD1, and the lack of DNA leaves this call unchecked. Per the germline V gene, CDR1 is SQVTM and CDR2 is ANQGSEA. The CDR3 consists of 18 residues. CDR3 in amino acids: CSVDAPGQGGFMNTEAFF.

The rearrangement links TRBV9 to TRBJ2-7; the D gene TCRdb calls, TRBD1, cannot be checked with no DNA. This CDR3 region has 16 residues. Germline V gene lookup returns CDR1 SGDLS and CDR2 YYNGEE. The CDR3 loop is CASSVGQGAAFYEQYF.

The genes are TRBV13 and TRBJ1-1; with no DNA, the TCRdb D assignment of TRBD1 cannot be verified. This CDR3 is built from 13 residues. Germline V gene data show CDR1 as PRHDT and CDR2 as FYEKMQ (reference sequence). CDR3: CASSLGPLTEAFF.

The rearrangement uses TRBV2 and TRBJ2-3. CDR3 length: 11 residues. Germline CDR1 SNHLY, CDR2 FYNNEI. This CDR3 is CATVNTDTQYF.

V gene TRBV7-2 combines with J gene TRBJ2-3. This CDR3 comprises 14 residues. CDR1 is SGHTA and CDR2 is FQGNSA in the germline V gene. The CDR3 here is CASSLDVFTDTQYF. Full variable domain (outside the CDR3, taken from reference TRBV7-2 and TRBJ2-3): GAGVSQSPSNKVTEKGKDVELRCDPISGHTALYWYRQSLGQGLEFLIYFQGNSAPDKSGLPSDRFSAERTGGSVSTLTIQRTQQEDSAVYLCASSLDVFTDTQYFGPGTRLTVL.

The chain employs TRBV7-6 and TRBJ2-4; the D call of TRBD1 rests on TCRdb alone, since no DNA is present to check it. There are 17 residues in the CDR3. CDR1 and CDR2 (germline): SGHVS, FNYEAQ. CDR3 protein: CASSPGTGAVAKNIQYF.

The chain combines TRBV19 with TRBJ1-5; TCRdb proposes TRBD1, but this gene call is untestable without DNA. The CDR3 loop spans 15 amino acids. Germline CDR1 is LNHDA and CDR2 is SQIVND (reference sequence). CDR3 amino acids: CASSIGQGASQPQHF. The full variable domain, with the rest looked up from reference TRBV19 and TRBJ1-5, is DGGITQSPKYLFRKEGQNVTLSCEQNLNHDAMYWYRQDPGQGLRLIYYSQIVNDFQKGDIAEGYSVSREKKESFPLTVTSAQKNPTAFYLCASSIGQGASQPQHFGDGTRLSIL.

The chain combines TRBV19 with TRBJ2-7. Per germline, CDR1 LNHDA and CDR2 SQIVND (reference sequence). The CDR3 is 14 residues long. CDR3 sequence: CASSIRFMDYEQYF.

The J gene is TRBJ1-4, the V gene TRBV29-1. The germline gives CDR1 SQVTM, CDR2 ANQGSEA. There are 13 residues in the CDR3. The CDR3 region is CSVEVLYNEKLFF.